The TCR beta chain under discussion was sequenced for a study of blood T cell repertoires in COVID-19. Study summary: Samples came from the United States, Italy and Spain, spanning acute and convalescent COVID-19. Sources were T cells, B-cell-depleted T cells, or PBMCs; the material itself was cDNA or gDNA.

Authors' analysis steps: Counts of nucleated cells, estimated from reference gene primer amplification, were obtained. TCRdb keeps only in-frame clones here, not all; method: immunoSEQ multiplex PCR. Clonal size and the V and J genes are those of that table, whereas D and trimming came from the DNA. In the table there are 200,000 to 250,000 clones, roughly 85% of which are singletons. This CDR3 region has 14 residues. Looked up from germline, CDR1 is LNHDA and CDR2 is SQIVND (reference sequence). V gave up 3 bases and J gave up 5 bases, with 13 bases separating them. Sequencing input: peripheral blood. This receptor was identified in a man aged 25 to 45 who had recovered from COVID-19. The rearrangement uses TRBV19 and TRBJ2-5; D is possibly TRBD1 (6 bases). CDR3 bases: TGTGCCAGTAGTATTCAGGGGCTCTGGGAGACCCAGTACTTC. Its protein product is CASSIQGLWETQYF. Complete variable domain (other parts from reference TRBV19 and TRBJ2-5): DGGITQSPKYLFRKEGQNVTLSCEQNLNHDAMYWYRQDPGQGLRLIYYSQIVNDFQKGDIAEGYSVSREKKESFPLTVTSAQKNPTAFYLCASSIQGLWETQYFGPGTRLLVL.